This T cell receptor beta chain was found in a study of long-term antiretroviral therapy in people with HIV. Study-level background: By about a decade, the earliest samples predate the 2015 immediate-ART recommendation.

Researchers report immunoSEQ v3.0 was run at survey level. Sequencing targeted 40,000-50,000 T-cell genomes per sample. Sequencing used immunoSEQ multiplex PCR; TCRdb keeps in-frame clones, though not all of them. In the table there are approximately 25,000 clones, approximately 80% of which are singletons. This clone was detected only a few times. Its antigen is still unknown. Study conclusions and caveats: Post-ART, diversity grew, though it stayed under transplant donor control levels.

Germline loops: CDR1 LNHNV, CDR2 YYDKDF (reference sequence). This CDR3 contains 17 residues. After removal of 5 bases from V and 6 bases from J, the junction contained 12 bases not matched to a gene. This TCR was recovered from a man aged 50 to 60 with HIV. The source material was unsorted PBMCs, sampled 3 years after starting antiretroviral therapy. The rearrangement uses TRBV15 and TRBJ2-2, with 10 bases identical to TRBD1. The CDR3 loop is CATSGKRGTGVAGELFF. In nucleotides, the CDR3 is TGTGCCACCAGCGGGAAACGAGGGACAGGGGTTGCCGGGGAGCTGTTTTTT.